A single count supports the clone carrying this T cell receptor beta chain. Its antigen remains unknown. This same CDR3 is encoded by further DNA sequences in the sample. The data belong to a study of cytomegalovirus exposure and HLA in healthy donors. Study overall: A later analysis reported the approximately 120 validation repertoires used the same platform as the approximately 670 first-cohort repertoires.

General study results and limits: In vitro confirmation showed a few CMV-associated chains to be CMV antigen specific. The study designated fewer than 200 TCR beta chains cytomegalovirus-associated.

Method: immunoSEQ multiplex PCR; TCRdb's copy keeps in-frame clones and lacks some. This table holds 120,000 or so clones, roughly 89% found once. This CDR3 comprises 13 residues. In germline, CDR1 is SQVTM, CDR2 ANQGSEA. V lost 5 bases to trimming and J lost 0 bases, with 8 bases between them. Source material: PBMCs. The chain uses TRBV29-1 and TRBJ2-1; possible D gene TRBD2, 5 bases. The TCR was taken from a woman younger than 30 in good health and CMV-seronegative. In DNA, the CDR3 is TGCAGCGTTTCCGGGGACTCCTACAATGAGCAGTTCTTC. Its translation: CSVSGDSYNEQFF.